These 4 T cell receptor beta chains were all obtained from the same sample, sequenced in a study of siplizumab effects on memory and regulatory T cells. The repertoire was sequenced with immunoSEQ multiplex PCR; TCRdb's copy has only in-frame clones and lacks some. The sample includes 90,000 to 120,000 clones, 90% to 95% of them seen just once. The sequenced sample was Tregs sorted from blood. The origin of the receptors is a human donor in good health.

This clone appeared a single time. J is TRBJ1-4 and V is TRBV19; 9 bases map to TRBD1. This CDR3 has 16 residues. The trim removed 7 bases at V and 7 bases at J, leaving 13 bases unmatched. In germline, CDR1 is LNHDA, CDR2 SQIVND (reference sequence). The CDR3 is CASTPSSGTGREKLFF. CDR3 DNA: TGTGCCAGTACCCCTTCATCCGGGACAGGGCGTGAAAAACTGTTTTTT.

This CDR3 is CARSLEIPGGEQYF. CDR3 DNA: TGTGCCAGAAGCTTGGAGATCCCCGGGGGGGAGCAGTACTTC. V usage is TRBV5-3 and J usage is TRBJ2-7; 7 nucleotides match TRBD2. TRBV5-3 is an open reading frame, and its role is uncertain. The trim removed 0 bases at V and 7 bases at J, leaving 7 bases unmatched. The CDR3 spans 14 residues.

The V call is TRBV5-1, the J call TRBJ2-1; 7 bases align to TRBD2. The CDR3 runs to 15 residues. Germline V gene lookup returns CDR1 SGHRS and CDR2 YFSETQ. With V trimmed by 4 bases and J by 1 base, 5 bases remained unmatched. CDR3: CASSPGGGSYNEQFF. In nucleotides, the CDR3 is TGCGCCAGCAGCCCGGGAGGAGGATCCTACAATGAGCAGTTCTTC.

V usage is TRBV19 and J usage is TRBJ2-5; no definite D call. Per the germline V gene, CDR1 is LNHDA and CDR2 is SQIVND (reference sequence). CDR3 size: 13 residues. With 6 bases removed from V and 9 bases from J, the gap between germline ends came to 17 bases. CDR3 sequence (DNA): TGTGCCAGTAGGGACGAGCCCAAGAGACCCCAGTACTTC. This gives the protein CASRDEPKRPQYF.